These 20 T cell receptor beta chains were all obtained from the same sample, sequenced in a study of blood T cell repertoires in COVID-19. TCRdb keeps only in-frame clones here, not all; method: immunoSEQ multiplex PCR. This repertoire shows roughly 300,000 clones, around four fifths found once; its top ten account for 0.95% to 1.5%. The material sequenced was peripheral blood. The source is a woman aged 50 to 65 with acute or convalescent COVID-19.

CDR3 DNA: TGTGCCAGCAGCGCCCTTAGGAGCGTAGAGTACAATGAGCAGTTCTTC. Protein product: CASSALRSVEYNEQFF. The chain carries TRBV9 and TRBJ2-1; no clear D. The CDR3 spans 16 residues. Germline CDR1 is SGDLS and CDR2 is YYNGEE. Trimming stripped 3 bases from V and 4 bases from J, with 17 bases between.

The chain recombines TRBV28 with TRBJ1-2; no clear D gene. The CDR3 runs to 13 residues. The ends were cut back, 5 bases at V and 1 base at J, with 8 bases in the middle. CDR1 is MDHEN and CDR2 is SYDVKM in the germline V gene. CDR3 coding DNA: TGTGCCAGCAGTGCTCCGGTTAACTATGGCTACACCTTC. Translating it yields CASSAPVNYGYTF.

This clone has just a few counts. The J gene is TRBJ2-5, the V gene TRBV2, with TRBD2 identical over 8 bases. Germline V gene sequence: CDR1 SNHLY, CDR2 FYNNEI. Trimming removed 6 bases from V and 5 bases from J; junction bases left unmatched: 5. This CDR3 spans 13 amino acids. CDR3 DNA sequence: TGTGCCAGCAGCCGAGCGGGAGACGAGACCCAGTACTTC. Residues: CASSRAGDETQYF.

The chain carries TRBV2 and TRBJ1-2; weak D call: TRBD1 (5 bases). Trimming took 3 bases from V and 4 from J, leaving 9 bases between them. There are 13 residues in the CDR3. Germline assignment: CDR1 SNHLY and CDR2 FYNNEI. The CDR3 nucleotides read TGTGCCAGCAGTGATGGGGCCTCCTATGGCTACACCTTC. Its translation is CASSDGASYGYTF.

This chain uses TRBV29-1 with TRBJ2-2, with 11 bases matching TRBD1. The length of the CDR3 is 16 residues. V lost 7 bases and J lost 6; bases outside the gene matches: 13. Looked up from germline, CDR1 is SQVTM and CDR2 is ANQGSEA. The CDR3 DNA reads as TGCAGCGCAATCCGGGACAGGGGGAGTCTCGCCGGGGAGCTGTTTTTT. Translated, it gives CSAIRDRGSLAGELFF.

The genes are TRBV10-1 and TRBJ2-5; 7 bases fit TRBD1. The CDR3 is 14 amino acids. Looked up from germline, CDR1 is WNHNN and CDR2 is SYGVQD (reference sequence). The V and J ends lost 5 bases and 4 bases, in that order; junction bases with no gene match: 7. CDR3 amino acids: CASSHRGNGETQYF. CDR3 coding DNA: TGCGCCAGCAGTCACAGGGGTAATGGAGAGACCCAGTACTTC.

In nucleotides, the CDR3 is TGCAGTGCTAGAGCCTACGGTGAGCAGTTCTTC. It translates to CSARAYGEQFF. This chain joins TRBV20-1 and TRBJ2-1; D unresolved. Trimming took 1 base from V and 9 from J, leaving 7 bases between them. The CDR3 runs 11 residues. Germline lookup yields CDR1 DFQATT and CDR2 SNEGSKA (reference sequence).

This clone came up once. The chain combines TRBV11-3 with TRBJ1-3, with a possible D match to TRBD1 (6 bases). The CDR3 covers 16 residues. Trimming shortened V by 3 bases and J by 7 bases, and 19 bases separated the two germline ends. CDR1 SGHNT and CDR2 YENEEA come from the germline V gene. CDR3 DNA: TGTGCCAGCAGCTTCACAGGGTGCTACTCCGTGAACACCATATATTTT. Translation: CASSFTGCYSVNTIYF.

V gene TRBV5-8 combines with J gene TRBJ1-5; possible D gene TRBD1, 6 bases. Germline V gives CDR1 SGHTS, CDR2 YDEGEE. V lost 4 bases, J lost 0 bases, and 20 bases lay in between. The CDR3 is 18 residues long. CDR3 region: CASSQTSTGWYSNQPQHF. DNA for the CDR3: TGTGCCAGCAGCCAGACATCCACAGGGTGGTATAGCAATCAGCCCCAGCATTTT.

The chain links TRBV9 to TRBJ1-2; a weak D match, TRBD1 (6 bases). Germline-derived CDR1 and CDR2 are SGDLS and YYNGEE. V was trimmed by 1 base and J by 4 bases, leaving 11 bases between them. This CDR3 region has 14 residues. The CDR3 coding sequence is TGTGCCAGCAGCGTAAGGGGGGGTAGCTATGGCTACACCTTC. Amino acid sequence: CASSVRGGSYGYTF.

V is TRBV19 and J is TRBJ1-1; D is perhaps TRBD1 (6 bases). Germline V gene data show CDR1 as LNHDA and CDR2 as SQIVND (reference sequence). The CDR3 has 14 residues. Trimming took 5 bases from V and 4 from J, leaving 14 bases between them. The CDR3 is CASSRSGVGTEAFF. CDR3 DNA sequence: TGTGCCAGTAGTCGATCAGGGGTTGGCACTGAAGCTTTCTTT.

V usage is TRBV15 and J usage is TRBJ1-2, with TRBD1 matching 7 bases. The J segment lost 2 bases and the V segment lost 0 bases, leaving 6 bases of the junction unmatched. From germline, CDR1 is LNHNV and CDR2 YYDKDF (reference sequence). The CDR3 spans 16 residues. The CDR3 coding sequence is TGTGCCACCAGCAGAGAGGGGACAGCCCTAAACTATGGCTACACCTTC. Amino acids: CATSREGTALNYGYTF.

The genes are TRBV7-9 and TRBJ2-5; D might be TRBD2 (6 bases). V was trimmed by 3 bases and J by 8 bases, leaving 10 bases between them. CDR1 is SEHNR and CDR2 is FQNEAQ in the germline V gene (reference sequence). The CDR3 has 12 amino acids. CDR3 region: CASSLRDPTQYF. The CDR3 coding sequence is TGTGCCAGCAGCTTGCGGGACCCCACCCAGTACTTC.

CDR3 amino acids: CASSSVNTEAFF. The CDR3 DNA follows: TGCGCCAGCAGCTCAGTGAACACTGAAGCTTTCTTT. V gene TRBV5-1 combines with J gene TRBJ1-1, with D unclear. V was cut by 3 bases and J by 0 bases, with 3 bases left in between. Germline assignment: CDR1 SGHRS and CDR2 YFSETQ. The CDR3 consists of 12 residues.

V and J are TRBV4-1 and TRBJ1-2; weak D call: TRBD1 (5 bases). CDR1 is MGHRA, CDR2 YSYEKL, per germline. The V gene lost 2 bases and the J gene lost 6 bases, with 25 bases spanning the gap. The CDR3 totals 18 residues. CDR3 DNA sequence: TGCGCCAGCAGCCAACGCCCGCAGAGGTCACAGGTGGTAGATGGCTACACCTTC. This translates into CASSQRPQRSQVVDGYTF.

The chain employs TRBV6-1 and TRBJ1-1, with a weak D call TRBD1 (6 bases). Germline assignment: CDR1 MNHNS and CDR2 SASEGT. Trimming shortened V by 5 bases and J by 1 base, and 11 bases separated the two germline ends. The CDR3 has 14 residues. CDR3 DNA: TGTGCCAGCAGTACTAGAGGGGGGAACACTGAAGCTTTCTTT. Translated: CASSTRGGNTEAFF.

The chain links TRBV5-1 to TRBJ1-1; a possible D gene is TRBD1 (6 bases). Germline values: CDR1 SGHRS, CDR2 YFSETQ. V was trimmed by 1 base and J by 3 bases, leaving 13 bases between them. The CDR3 sequence is 15 residues long. The CDR3 is CASSLIQGWDTEAFF. The CDR3 DNA follows: TGCGCCAGCAGCTTGATACAGGGTTGGGACACTGAAGCTTTCTTT.

The chain has TRBV4-1 and TRBJ1-1, with TRBD1 matching 11 bases. Germline V gene sequence: CDR1 MGHRA, CDR2 YSYEKL. The junction had 7 bases not matched to a gene; V was cut back by 2 bases and J by 8 bases. The CDR3 covers 15 residues. The CDR3 loop reads CASSQSGQGGREAFF. CDR3 sequence (DNA): TGCGCCAGCAGCCAATCGGGACAGGGGGGTCGGGAAGCTTTCTTT.

V usage is TRBV7-2 and J usage is TRBJ2-5; D perhaps matches TRBD2 (5 bases). The CDR3 sequence is 14 residues long. Looked up from germline, CDR1 is SGHTA and CDR2 is FQGNSA. V gave up 4 bases and J gave up 0 bases, with 9 bases separating them. The CDR3 here is CASSWSGNQETQYF. CDR3 in DNA: TGTGCCAGCAGCTGGAGCGGTAACCAAGAGACCCAGTACTTC.

The chain is built from TRBV27 and TRBJ1-5; weak D call: TRBD1 (6 bases). The V end was cut by 5 bases, the J end by 3 bases, with 17 bases between. The CDR3 length is 16 residues. Germline-derived CDR1 and CDR2 are MNHEY and SMNVEV (reference sequence). CDR3 protein: CASSPRTESFNQPQHF. Here the CDR3 DNA reads TGTGCCAGCAGTCCTCGGACAGAGTCGTTCAATCAGCCCCAGCATTTT.